The 4 T cell receptor beta chains presented below share a single source sample, sequenced in a study of response to subunit inactivated influenza vaccine (dated by TCRdb to the late 2010s). Receptor amplification or capture employed RT-PCR. The sequencer was an Illumina HiSeq 2500. TCRdb ran its own pipeline on the public reads, namely fastp trimming at Q25 and MiXCR clone calling, and kept in-frame beta chains. Every CDR3 protein is listed once, alongside the most common genes and DNA of its rows. This sample comprises hundreds of thousands of distinct CDR3 sequences, about 11% of them detected only once. Jointly, the top ten make up more than 9.5% of the sample. These records were also assigned to another study, of T cells expressing NK-cell markers. According to the second study: The TCR beta cDNA libraries were made using 5'RACE template switching, a step that added both a universal primer site and unique molecular identifiers.

Source: PBMCs from blood, taken on the day of vaccination. The receptor set was obtained from a man aged 50 to 59 who received an inactivated influenza vaccine. Donor details come from another sample of the same person, matched by shared clones.

This clonotype was seen at least ten times. The chain uses TRBV27 and TRBJ2-3; a weak D match, TRBD2 (7 bases). Germline CDR1 is MNHEY and CDR2 is SMNVEV (reference sequence). V lost 3 bases, J lost 0 bases, and 13 bases lay in between. The CDR3 consists of 16 residues. CDR3 bases: TGTGCCAGCAGTTTGGGGGGGCTGCGGAGCACAGATACGCAGTATTTT. Translating it yields CASSLGGLRSTDTQYF.

Many counts were recorded for this clonotype. CDR3 sequence (DNA): TGTGCCAGCACCTCGTCGGATTACGGGGAGCTGTTTTTT. Protein: CASTSSDYGELFF. This sequence joins TRBV11-1 and TRBJ2-2, with D hard to call. The germline V gene encodes CDR1 SGHAT and CDR2 FQDESV (reference sequence). The V and J ends lost 7 bases and 7 bases respectively, with 13 bases between them. The CDR3 is made up of 13 amino acids.

The chain couples TRBV3-1 to TRBJ2-3, with a tentative D call TRBD2 (5 bases). Germline CDR1 reads LGHDT; CDR2 reads YNNKEL (reference sequence). The CDR3 loop spans 16 amino acids. Trimming pared 0 bases from V and 5 bases from J, leaving 15 bases between. The CDR3 nucleotides read TGTGCCAGCAGCCAAGACCCGGGGAGAAATAGAGATACGCAGTATTTT. It encodes CASSQDPGRNRDTQYF.

This clonotype was observed a handful of times. This chain uses TRBV7-8 with TRBJ1-2; D remains unclear. Deletions cut 5 bases from V and 6 bases from J, with 22 bases between. The CDR3 sequence is 16 residues long. CDR1 and CDR2 from the germline V gene are SGHVS and FQNEAQ. CDR3 region: CASSTSASLGRDGYTF. CDR3 in DNA: TGTGCCAGCAGCACTAGTGCGAGTCTGGGGAGGGATGGCTACACCTTC.